This TCR beta chain was observed in a study of T cells expressing NK-cell markers. Study in general: The study sequenced eight donors, seven HCMV-seropositive and one seronegative.

No DNA is given; TCRdb re-called the 5' RACE reads and lists each CDR3 protein once. Recorded here are 300,000 to 500,000 distinct CDR3 sequences; the top ten clones represent roughly 10%. Germline V gives CDR1 KGHDR, CDR2 SFDVKD. This CDR3 is 15 amino acids long. The sample comprised blood T cells: a sorted CD56 or NKG2C T cell subset, CD4+ or CD8+ T cells, or bulk PBMC T cells (not recorded which). This chain joins TRBV24-1 and TRBJ2-7; the TCRdb call, TRBD2, lacks DNA for checking. The receptor was derived from a woman between 50 and 59 years old in good health. Here the CDR3 reads CATSENRAGGDEQYF.